Listed here are 23 T cell receptor beta chains from one sample, sequenced in a study of blood T cells in healthy people across ages. A J-beta primer mix and a sample-barcoded 5' primer were used in a second PCR of about 7 to 12 cycles. TCRdb re-called the 5' RACE reads through MiXCR, storing one row per CDR3 protein. The sample carries some 700,000 distinct CDR3 sequences, over 20% recorded once. The sequenced material came from blood. Source of these receptors: a man in his 70s in good health.

This chain links TRBV9 with TRBJ2-2; D remains unclear. Trimming pared 2 bases from V and 4 bases from J, leaving 15 bases between. Germline CDR1 and CDR2: SGDLS and YYNGEE. The CDR3 totals 16 residues. The CDR3, as DNA: TGTGCCAGCAGCGTTGGTTCAACCCCGCCCACCGGGGAGCTGTTTTTT. This sequence encodes CASSVGSTPPTGELFF.

The rearrangement uses TRBV12-3 or TRBV12-4 and TRBJ2-7, with D possibly being TRBD2 (6 bases). This CDR3 is 13 amino acids long. Trimming took 5 bases from V and 2 from J, leaving 10 bases between them. The CDR3 reads CASSRESTYEQYF. CDR3 sequence (DNA): TGTGCCAGCAGTCGGGAGAGTACCTACGAGCAGTACTTC.

Of note for this clonotype: This is likely a read error, given that the CDR3 carries no conserved phenylalanine or tryptophan at its end. The chain uses TRBV2 and TRBJ1-2; tentative D call: TRBD1 (6 bases). V lost 2 bases and J lost 5, with 15 bases in between. Germline values: CDR1 SNHLY, CDR2 FYNNEI. The length of the CDR3 is 15 residues. The chain's CDR3 is CASSEIRGQHYGYTL. The CDR3 bases are TGTGCCAGCAGTGAAATACGTGGACAGCATTATGGCTACACCCTC.

This clonotype was counted between two and nine times. V usage is TRBV5-1 and J usage is TRBJ1-2, with D uncertain. The CDR3 totals 13 residues. Germline CDR1 SGHRS, CDR2 YFSETQ. Trimming removed 4 bases from V and 5 bases from J, with 12 bases in between. The CDR3 sequence: CASSPGETYGYTF. The CDR3 bases are TGCGCCAGCAGCCCGGGTGAAACATATGGCTACACCTTC.

The chain has TRBV3-1 and TRBJ2-5; 7 bases match TRBD2. Germline CDR1 is LGHDT and CDR2 is YNNKEL (reference sequence). The CDR3 sequence is 16 residues long. Trimming took 6 bases from V and 3 from J; bases not matched to a gene: 13. The DNA of the CDR3 is TGTGCCAGCAGACCCCCCCTGGCTAGCGGCGAAGAGACCCAGTACTTC. This gives the protein CASRPPLASGEETQYF.

The chain is built from TRBV7-8 and TRBJ1-6, with D unclear. V was clipped by 5 bases and J by 10 bases, with 12 bases between them. Germline lookup yields CDR1 SGHVS and CDR2 FQNEAQ. CDR3 size: 13 residues. CDR3 coding DNA: TGTGCCAGCAGCGGAGACAAGGGCTCACCCCTCCACTTT. Translated: CASSGDKGSPLHF.

The table lists this clonotype with a few counts. The chain is built from TRBV4-1 and TRBJ1-5; 10 bases are a match to TRBD1. Unmatched junction bases numbered 5, after V lost 0 bases and J lost 6 bases. This CDR3 is built from 16 residues. Germline lookup yields CDR1 MGHRA and CDR2 YSYEKL. The CDR3, as DNA: TGCGCCAGCAGCCAAGATCGGACAGGGGGATCTCAGCCCCAGCATTTT. Encoded protein: CASSQDRTGGSQPQHF.

This clonotype has only a few counts. This chain connects TRBV28 to TRBJ2-7; 10 bases match TRBD1. The CDR3 spans 14 residues. Per germline, CDR1 MDHEN and CDR2 SYDVKM. The trim removed 8 bases at V and 5 bases at J, leaving 9 bases unmatched. In DNA form, the CDR3 reads TGTGCCAGCGTTCCCGGGGGGACAGGGGACGAGCAGTACTTC. This codes for CASVPGGTGDEQYF.

The chain employs TRBV12-3 or TRBV12-4 and TRBJ2-1; D not resolved. The CDR3 is 14 amino acids. V lost 3 bases, J lost 5 bases, and 11 bases lay in between. This CDR3 reads CASSFGRTHNEQFF. DNA for the CDR3: TGTGCCAGCAGTTTTGGGCGGACCCACAATGAGCAGTTCTTC.

A few counts support this clonotype. This rearrangement joins TRBV4-3 to TRBJ2-7; 11 bases are a match to TRBD1. The germline V gene encodes CDR1 LGHNA and CDR2 YSLEER. The CDR3 loop spans 16 amino acids. The V and J ends lost 3 bases and 2 bases, in that order; junction bases with no gene match: 6. The CDR3 loop is CASSHLGQGEAYEQYV. For the CDR3, the DNA is TGCGCCAGCAGCCATCTGGGACAGGGGGAGGCCTACGAGCAGTACGTC.

V is TRBV20-1 and J is TRBJ2-5; the D gene could be TRBD1 or TRBD2 (5 bases each). This CDR3 spans 15 amino acids. Germline V lookup: CDR1 DFQATT, CDR2 SNEGSKA (reference sequence). V was clipped by 2 bases and J by 4 bases, with 17 bases between them. As DNA, the CDR3 is TGCAGTGCTAGAATTTTCGGGACCGAGGGAGAGACCCAGTACTTC. As protein: CSARIFGTEGETQYF.

This clonotype has only a few counts. The chain employs TRBV12-3 or TRBV12-4 and TRBJ2-5; D gene uncertain. The CDR3 length is 13 residues. V was pared by 2 bases and J by 7 bases, with 11 bases between. The CDR3 loop is CASSLLLDGTQYF. The CDR3 DNA follows: TGTGCCAGCAGTTTACTGCTAGATGGGACCCAGTACTTC.

This clonotype turned up a few times. The CDR3 DNA reads as TGTGCCAGCAGCCAAGACGCGGCGAGGTTGGATGGCTACACCTTC. Protein: CASSQDAARLDGYTF. The chain couples TRBV3-1 to TRBJ1-2; D is unresolved. V was trimmed by 0 bases and J by 6 bases, leaving 14 bases between them. CDR1 is LGHDT, CDR2 YNNKEL, per germline (reference sequence). There are 15 residues in the CDR3. Using reference TRBV3-1 and TRBJ1-2 for the parts outside the CDR3, the full variable domain is DTAVSQTPKYLVTQMGNDKSIKCEQNLGHDTMYWYKQDSKKFLKIMFSYNNKELIINETVPNRFSPKSPDKAHLNLHINSLELGDSAVYFCASSQDAARLDGYTFGSGTRLTVV.

This sequence joins TRBV28 and TRBJ1-1; D uncertain. The CDR3 covers 15 residues. Trimming left V 3 bases short and J 2 bases short, with 13 bases between. Germline lookup yields CDR1 MDHEN and CDR2 SYDVKM. The DNA for the CDR3 is TGTGCCAGCAGTTTGGAGGGCCTAGGAAACACTGAAGCTTTCTTT. Translating it yields CASSLEGLGNTEAFF.

This chain uses TRBV29-1 with TRBJ2-7; no reliable D call. V lost 0 bases and J 5 bases, leaving 5 bases between the germline ends. Germline CDR1 SQVTM, CDR2 ANQGSEA. This CDR3 comprises 11 residues. The CDR3 DNA reads TGCAGCGTTGAAGATCGTAACGAGCAGTACGTC. It specifies CSVEDRNEQYV.

In this sample, this clonotype turned up a few times. This sequence joins TRBV5-1 and TRBJ2-3; possible D gene TRBD1, 6 bases. The CDR3 totals 14 residues. CDR1 SGHRS and CDR2 YFSETQ come from the germline V gene. V lost 0 bases and J 5 bases, leaving 10 bases between the germline ends. CDR3 in DNA: TGCGCCAGCAGCTTGGATCAGGGGATAGATACGCAGTATTTT. Amino acids: CASSLDQGIDTQYF.

This clonotype was seen more than once but under ten times. The chain recombines TRBV10-2 with TRBJ1-1, with D perhaps matching TRBD1 (6 bases). V was trimmed by 3 bases and J by 0 bases, leaving 14 bases between them. This CDR3 region has 16 residues. The germline gives CDR1 WSHSY, CDR2 SAAADI. CDR3 protein: CASSDPRGYLNTEAFF. CDR3 DNA sequence: TGCGCCAGCAGTGATCCCAGGGGATACTTGAACACTGAAGCTTTCTTT.

There are a few counts of this clonotype. The chain uses TRBV5-8 and TRBJ1-4; D unresolved. CDR3 length: 16 amino acids. The germline CDR1 and CDR2 sequences are SGHTS and YDEGEE. Trimming took 0 bases from V and 0 from J, leaving 9 bases between them. The CDR3 region is CASSLASQATNEKLFF. CDR3 coding DNA: TGTGCCAGCAGCTTGGCAAGTCAGGCAACTAATGAAAAACTGTTTTTT.

Worth noting for this clonotype: A much more abundant neighbour one base away suggests this may be a read error. The chain uses TRBV28 and TRBJ2-7, with 8 bases fitting TRBD1. V shed 8 bases and J 4 bases; nucleotides not matched to a gene: 16. The CDR3 covers 16 residues. CDR1 and CDR2 (germline): MDHEN, SYDVKM. DNA for the CDR3: TGTGCCAGCCTCCGGGACAGGCGAGACCTGGCGTACGAGCAGTACTTC. Protein product: CASLRDRRDLAYEQYF.

The chain links TRBV28 to TRBJ2-3, with 8 bases identical to TRBD2. The germline gives CDR1 MDHEN, CDR2 SYDVKM. J was trimmed by 3 bases and V by 4 bases; bases with no gene match: 15. This CDR3 is 18 amino acids long. The CDR3 loop is CASSSTPGSGGSTDTQYF. Here the CDR3 DNA reads TGTGCCAGCAGTTCGACGCCGGGCAGCGGGGGATCAACAGATACGCAGTATTTT.

This clonotype appeared a few times. V gene TRBV7-9 combines with J gene TRBJ2-1; D is unclear. Trimming shortened V by 0 bases and J by 8 bases, and 11 bases separated the two germline ends. The CDR3 totals 14 residues. CDR1 and CDR2 (germline): SEHNR, FQNEAQ (reference sequence). CDR3 loop: CASSLARPAYEQFF. The CDR3, as DNA: TGTGCCAGCAGCTTAGCGCGCCCTGCCTATGAGCAGTTCTTC.

This clonotype was observed at least ten times. This chain uses TRBV6-5 with TRBJ1-1; D is possibly TRBD1 (5 bases). The CDR3 is 14 residues long. CDR1 is MNHEY, CDR2 SVGAGI, per germline. Trimming pared 1 base from V and 1 base from J, leaving 7 bases between. In nucleotides, the CDR3 is TGTGCCAGCAGTTACTATGGACAGAACACTGAAGCTTTCTTT. Its translation is CASSYYGQNTEAFF.

This clonotype was found a few times. The CDR3 sequence is CASSLGTNNEQFF. The DNA of the CDR3 is TGTGCCAGCAGCCTCGGGACTAACAATGAGCAGTTCTTC. V and J are TRBV7-2 and TRBJ2-1, with TRBD2 matching 7 bases. Per germline, CDR1 SGHTA and CDR2 FQGNSA. The ends lost 5 bases at V and 5 bases at J; junction bases unmatched: 3. This CDR3 spans 13 amino acids. The full variable domain, its missing parts supplied by reference TRBV7-2 and TRBJ2-1, is GAGVSQSPSNKVTEKGKDVELRCDPISGHTALYWYRQSLGQGLEFLIYFQGNSAPDKSGLPSDRFSAERTGGSVSTLTIQRTQQEDSAVYLCASSLGTNNEQFFGPGTRLTVL.